A selection of T cell receptor beta chains follows, all from one sample in a study of cytomegalovirus exposure and HLA in healthy donors. Profiled with immunoSEQ multiplex PCR; TCRdb holds only in-frame clones, not every one. The profile shows fewer than 250,000 clones, about 87% of them singletons. The sample comprised PBMCs. The receptors originated from a man in his late teens or twenties in good health and CMV-seronegative. CDR3s include the opening cysteine and the closing phenylalanine or tryptophan. The order of the fields is CDR3 protein, D gene, J gene, V gene. The D gene is left open where the match is weak.

CSVEGEANQPQHF	-	TRBJ1-5	TRBV29-1
CASSQYRGTGGYTF	TRBD1	TRBJ1-2	TRBV2
CASSVAGGAGELFF	-	TRBJ2-2	TRBV9
CASSLGPGVGDSPLHF	-	TRBJ1-6	TRBV5-6
CASSFPSPGNYEQYF	-	TRBJ2-7	TRBV28
CASIKTAGNTIYF	-	TRBJ1-3	TRBV28
CASSSDSVSTDTQYF	-	TRBJ2-3	TRBV7-2
CATDTGIDTEAFF	-	TRBJ1-1	TRBV14
CASSTPGTATYYGYTF	TRBD1	TRBJ1-2	TRBV19
CASRTRDWGYEQYF	-	TRBJ2-7	TRBV6-1
CASSSHREGETQYF	-	TRBJ2-5	TRBV5-1
CASSLFSPGLAAGSYEQYF	TRBD2	TRBJ2-7	TRBV5-1
CASRGQNYGYTF	TRBD1	TRBJ1-2	TRBV18
CAWSPPQRGAGYTF	-	TRBJ1-2	TRBV30
CASGLLGPTYEQYF	-	TRBJ2-7	TRBV12-5
CASSPGGGIGKLFF	-	TRBJ1-4	TRBV11-2
CASSLGGLEAFF	-	TRBJ1-1	TRBV5-8
CASSENSYNEQFF	-	TRBJ2-1	TRBV2
CASMRELVQYF	-	TRBJ2-7	TRBV28
CAWGAGGTVEAFF	TRBD1	TRBJ1-1	TRBV30
CASSQDIYGDTQYF	-	TRBJ2-3	TRBV6-5
CASSRQGFTEAFF	TRBD1	TRBJ1-1	TRBV5-6
CASSLLPSLNYGYTF	-	TRBJ1-2	TRBV7-2
CASSPGDSMNTEAFF	TRBD1	TRBJ1-1	TRBV4-1
CASSLTVNTEAFF	-	TRBJ1-1	TRBV7-3
CASSGGVTEKLFF	-	TRBJ1-4	TRBV6-1
CASRRQGSGPDTQYF	TRBD1	TRBJ2-3	TRBV6-5
CASSLATSREQYF	-	TRBJ2-7	TRBV27
CASSLALTGGGELFF	TRBD1	TRBJ2-2	TRBV5-4
CASSQDRTSGNVEQFF	TRBD2	TRBJ2-1	TRBV4-1
CAWGLGLRDGYTF	-	TRBJ1-2	TRBV30
CASSPRGQGSTDTQYF	TRBD1	TRBJ2-3	TRBV14
CASSNPGVNYGYTF	-	TRBJ1-2	TRBV28
CASSLFPPAPGQGYEQYF	TRBD1	TRBJ2-7	TRBV5-1
CASRTRTNQETQYF	-	TRBJ2-5	TRBV27
CASSPIDSGDREQFF	TRBD2	TRBJ2-1	TRBV5-6
CASSQHSTYEQYF	-	TRBJ2-7	TRBV4-1
CASSQDRMPENEQFF	-	TRBJ2-1	TRBV4-2
CASSLVGGQGMGEKLFF	TRBD1	TRBJ1-4	TRBV7-9
CASGPETGAPGLEQYF	TRBD1	TRBJ2-7	TRBV12-5
CASASGLAGAGYTDTQYF	TRBD2	TRBJ2-3	TRBV27
CASNTQGNTEAFF	-	TRBJ1-1	TRBV5-6
CASSYNDQETQYF	-	TRBJ2-5	TRBV5-4
CASSRDFGNTIYF	-	TRBJ1-3	TRBV5-6
CASSVFADTQYF	-	TRBJ2-3	TRBV2
CASSFLGQDTDTQYF	TRBD1	TRBJ2-3	TRBV5-1
CASSVAYEQYF	-	TRBJ2-7	TRBV25-1
CASSRRTSGNTDTQYF	TRBD2	TRBJ2-3	TRBV4-3
CATAARRGEGRYNEQFF	TRBD2	TRBJ2-1	TRBV10-2
CASSVEETQYF	-	TRBJ2-5	TRBV5-1
CASRLQGVETQYF	TRBD1	TRBJ2-5	TRBV6-1
CASSPGVAGGPLKTQYF	TRBD2	TRBJ2-5	TRBV4-3
CASSFYGSNTGELFF	-	TRBJ2-2	TRBV5-4
CASSLGTANTEAFF	-	TRBJ1-1	TRBV7-9